This T cell receptor (beta chain) originates from a study of blood T cell repertoires in COVID-19. Seattle-derived patients entered the study during active infection and were followed longitudinally. This CDR3 region has 14 residues. Germline assignment: CDR1 SGDLS and CDR2 YYNGEE. V shed 5 bases and J 8 bases; nucleotides not matched to a gene: 12. Authors' methods: From reference gene primer amplification, estimates of nucleated cell counts were derived. Sequencing was performed with immunoSEQ multiplex PCR; in TCRdb, only in-frame clones are kept and a portion is missing. D and trimming come from the DNA, and the V and J calls and clone size come from that table. Of 130,000 to 150,000 clones listed, 70% to 90% are singletons.

This receptor was identified in a woman aged 55-70 years with COVID-19, enrolled during active disease. Sequenced sample: peripheral blood. This chain connects TRBV9 to TRBJ1-2; 7 bases are a match to TRBD1. The CDR3 DNA follows: TGTGCCAGCAGGGAAGTCGACAGGGCGGGCGGCTACACCTTC. It yields the protein CASREVDRAGGYTF.